Listed below are T cell receptor beta chains from one sample, sequenced in a study of T cell responses to AZD1222 COVID-19 vaccine. Only in-frame clones appear in the TCRdb table, and some are missing; sequencing was by immunoSEQ multiplex PCR. The table shows roughly 200,000 clones, with 85% to 90% occurring only once. The specimen was peripheral blood, collected on day 0 of AZD1222 vaccination. These receptor sequences come from an adult in good health. Each CDR3 is given with its conserved first and last residue. The order of the fields is clone size, D gene, J gene, V gene, CDR3 protein, CDR3 DNA. D genes are given only for firm matches. Clone size is given for some rows only: seen once, a few or many times, or a class if the clone is expanded.

once,-,TRBJ1-1,TRBV5-1,CASSFSQGNPNTEAFF,TGCGCCAGCAGCTTTTCGCAGGGGAATCCGAACACTGAAGCTTTCTTT
-,-,TRBJ1-1,TRBV19,CASSIRGEAFF,TGTGCCAGTAGTATCCGAGGTGAAGCTTTCTTT
-,TRBD1,TRBJ1-1,TRBV6-1,CASSEGPGQGGVGTEAFF,TGTGCCAGCAGTGAAGGACCGGGACAGGGAGGGGTGGGCACTGAAGCTTTCTTT
-,-,TRBJ1-1,TRBV5-1,CASSFTPTGGGRTEAFF,TGCGCCAGCAGCTTCACCCCGACGGGCGGGGGTCGCACTGAAGCTTTCTTT
-,-,TRBJ1-5,TRBV30,CAWSVRVDSNQPQHF,TGTGCCTGGAGTGTACGGGTGGATAGCAATCAGCCCCAGCATTTT
-,-,TRBJ2-7,TRBV7-8,CASSLMSATGIAYEQYF,TGTGCCAGCAGCTTAATGTCGGCCACAGGGATCGCCTACGAGCAGTACTTC
-,-,TRBJ2-7,TRBV5-1,CASSLPVSGPKEQYF,TGCGCCAGCAGCTTACCTGTTAGCGGACCAAAGGAGCAGTACTTC
-,-,TRBJ2-1,TRBV4-1,CASSQGREAINEQFF,TGCGCCAGCAGCCAAGGCAGGGAGGCCATCAATGAGCAGTTCTTC
-,TRBD1,TRBJ1-1,TRBV2,CASGDRSGNTEAFF,TGTGCCAGCGGGGACAGGTCCGGGAACACTGAAGCTTTCTTT
-,-,TRBJ2-2,TRBV4-2,CASSRNTGELFF,TGTGCCAGCAGCCGGAACACCGGGGAGCTGTTTTTT
once,-,TRBJ2-7,TRBV5-4,CASSLEAGTSYEQYF,TGTGCCAGCAGCTTGGAGGCAGGGACCTCCTACGAGCAGTACTTC
once,-,TRBJ1-3,TRBV19,CATGFNTIYF,TGTGCCACCGGCTTTAACACCATATATTTT
-,TRBD1,TRBJ2-3,TRBV3-1/TRBV3-2,CASSQGTGPTDTQYF,TGTGCCAGCAGCCAAGGGACAGGGCCCACAGATACGCAGTATTTT
-,-,TRBJ2-1,TRBV7-6,CASSLVLVGLTDYNEQFF,TGTGCCAGCAGCTTAGTGTTAGTAGGTCTGACGGATTACAATGAGCAGTTCTTC
few,-,TRBJ1-1,TRBV7-3,CASSITGTAEAFF,TGTGCCAGCAGCATTACGGGGACCGCGGAAGCTTTCTTT
-,-,TRBJ2-7,TRBV2,CASSATGFSYEQYF,TGTGCCAGCAGTGCGACAGGATTCTCCTACGAGCAGTACTTC
-,-,TRBJ2-5,TRBV7-6,CASSLVRGFQQETQYF,TGTGCCAGCAGCTTAGTCAGGGGCTTCCAGCAAGAGACCCAGTACTTC
-,-,TRBJ1-5,TRBV5-1,CASSLGQDNQPQHF,TGCGCCAGCAGCTTGGGACAGGACAATCAGCCCCAGCATTTT
-,TRBD1,TRBJ1-3,TRBV5-5,CASSYGQGRGNTIYF,TGTGCCAGCAGCTACGGACAGGGGCGCGGAAACACCATATATTTT
-,TRBD1,TRBJ2-7,TRBV5-6,CASNPLPGQGTYEQYF,TGTGCCAGCAACCCCCTACCGGGACAGGGGACCTACGAGCAGTACTTC
-,-,TRBJ1-3,TRBV7-9,CASHGGSGNTIYF,TGTGCCAGCCATGGTGGCTCTGGAAACACCATATATTTT
-,TRBD1,TRBJ1-3,TRBV18,CASSPNPDRAGNTIYF,TGTGCCAGCTCACCCAATCCGGACAGGGCTGGAAACACCATATATTTT
-,-,TRBJ1-2,TRBV29-1,CSVVQAGPYGYTF,TGCAGCGTTGTCCAGGCAGGCCCCTATGGCTACACCTTC
once,TRBD1,TRBJ2-1,TRBV29-1,CSVGGGQGYNEQFF,TGCAGCGTTGGCGGGGGACAGGGTTATAATGAGCAGTTCTTC
few,-,TRBJ1-6,TRBV2,CASSEVQGLRSPLHF,TGTGCCAGCAGTGAAGTTCAGGGTCTCAGGTCACCCCTCCACTTT
-,TRBD1,TRBJ2-7,TRBV9,CASSLSGAGGLQYF,TGTGCCAGCAGCCTCTCAGGGGCAGGGGGCCTCCAGTACTTC
-,-,TRBJ1-6,TRBV5-1,CASSLEESNSPLHF,TGCGCCAGCAGCTTGGAGGAAAGCAATTCACCCCTCCACTTT
-,TRBD1,TRBJ1-1,TRBV30,CAWSPPGQGMLGTEAFF,TGTGCCTGGAGCCCCCCGGGACAGGGGATGTTAGGGACTGAAGCTTTCTTT
once,-,TRBJ1-1,TRBV19,CASSIVRGSRETFF,TGTGCCAGTAGTATAGTTAGGGGTTCGCGGGAAACTTTCTTT
-,TRBD1,TRBJ2-7,TRBV7-6,CASSDNRGAAYEQYF,TGTGCCAGCAGCGACAACAGGGGTGCTGCATACGAGCAGTACTTC
once,-,TRBJ1-5,TRBV3-1/TRBV3-2,CASSQGGNQPQHF,TGTGCCAGCAGCCAGGGAGGTAATCAGCCCCAGCATTTT